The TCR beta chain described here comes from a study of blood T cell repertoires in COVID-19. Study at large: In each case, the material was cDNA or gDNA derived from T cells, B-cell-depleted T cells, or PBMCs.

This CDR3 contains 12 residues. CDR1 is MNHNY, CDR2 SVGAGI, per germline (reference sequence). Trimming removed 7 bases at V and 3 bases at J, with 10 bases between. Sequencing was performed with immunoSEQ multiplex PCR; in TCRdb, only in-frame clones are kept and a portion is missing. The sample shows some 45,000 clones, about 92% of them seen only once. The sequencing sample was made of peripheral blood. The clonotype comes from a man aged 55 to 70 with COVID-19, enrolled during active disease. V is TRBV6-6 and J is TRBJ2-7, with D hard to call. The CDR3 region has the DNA TGTGCCAGCACCGACAACCTCTACGAGCAGTACTTC. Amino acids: CASTDNLYEQYF.